Below are 15 T cell receptor beta chains sequenced from a single sample in a study of blood T cell dynamics during melanoma immunotherapy. The time point was: week 3, after first cycle of checkpoint inhibitor. Generated by immunoSEQ multiplex PCR, the TCRdb table keeps only in-frame clones and is missing some. Seen here are 25,000 to 30,000 clones, around four fifths observed once, and the top ten hold under 13%. Sequencing used blood, obtained from a patient treated with checkpoint blockade. These receptors came from a human donor with melanoma.

CDR3 nucleotide sequence: TGTGCCAGCAGTTTCCGGGACCTATATCTGGATGAGCAGTTCTTC. Its protein product is CASSFRDLYLDEQFF. The chain carries TRBV2 and TRBJ2-1; tentatively, D is TRBD1 or TRBD2 (5 bases each). The CDR3 is made up of 15 amino acids. V lost 5 bases and J 8 bases, leaving 19 bases between the germline ends. Germline CDR1 SNHLY, CDR2 FYNNEI.

V is TRBV10-3 and J is TRBJ2-1; tentatively, D is TRBD2 (6 bases). The CDR3 contains 15 residues. The germline V and J ends were trimmed by 5 bases and 6 bases, with 17 bases remaining between them. CDR1 and CDR2 (germline): ENHRY, SYGVKD. The CDR3 spells CAISKSGQGSNEQFF. The CDR3 DNA reads TGTGCCATCAGTAAGAGCGGGCAGGGAAGCAATGAGCAGTTCTTC.

This clone appeared a single time. The chain is built from TRBV4-2 and TRBJ2-2, with D possibly being TRBD2 (6 bases). The V and J ends lost 4 bases and 2 bases respectively, with 14 bases between them. The CDR3 has 16 amino acids. Germline CDR1 and CDR2: LGHNA and YNFKEQ. CDR3: CASSLRTTTNTGELFF. The CDR3 bases are TGTGCCAGCAGCCTACGGACTACCACCAACACCGGGGAGCTGTTTTTT.

The V gene is TRBV11-1, the J gene TRBJ1-3; D gene ambiguous. This CDR3 is built from 15 residues. CDR1 is SGHAT and CDR2 is FQDESV in the germline V gene (reference sequence). Trimming stripped 3 bases from V and 2 bases from J, with 11 bases between. The CDR3 sequence: CASSFGILPGNTIYF. Here the CDR3 DNA reads TGTGCCAGCAGCTTCGGGATTTTACCTGGAAACACCATATATTTT.

The rearrangement joins TRBV19 to TRBJ2-7; D could derive from TRBD1 or TRBD2 (5 bases each). The V end was cut by 2 bases, the J end by 4 bases, with 12 bases between. Germline V gene lookup returns CDR1 LNHDA and CDR2 SQIVND (reference sequence). This CDR3 has 14 amino acids. CDR3 in DNA: TGTGCCAGTAGTATAACAGGAGCGGTGTACGAGCAGTACTTC. Amino acids: CASSITGAVYEQYF.

This clone was detected once. The chain combines TRBV7-3 with TRBJ2-2, with D hard to call. There are 13 residues in the CDR3. Germline assignment: CDR1 SGHTA and CDR2 FQGTGA. V lost 2 bases and J 6 bases, leaving 7 bases between the germline ends. CDR3 protein: CASSLGPAGELFF. The CDR3 DNA reads TGTGCCAGCAGCTTAGGCCCAGCCGGGGAGCTGTTTTTT.

The chain combines TRBV5-4 with TRBJ2-2; a possible D gene is TRBD1 (5 bases). The CDR3 covers 13 residues. Trimming left V 2 bases short and J 6 bases short, with 8 bases between. In germline, CDR1 is SGHNT, CDR2 YYREEE (reference sequence). The CDR3 sequence is CASSFQGSGELFF. The CDR3 region has the DNA TGTGCCAGCAGCTTTCAGGGATCCGGGGAGCTGTTTTTT.

The rearrangement joins TRBV7-2 to TRBJ1-1, with D tentatively TRBD1 (5 bases). V was pared by 3 bases and J by 3 bases, with 11 bases between. The CDR3 length is 14 residues. Germline values: CDR1 SGHTA, CDR2 FQGNSA. The CDR3 sequence is CASSFAAGDTEAFF. The CDR3 region has the DNA TGTGCCAGCAGCTTCGCGGCGGGGGACACTGAAGCTTTCTTT.

This clone was detected a few times. V gene TRBV6-4 combines with J gene TRBJ1-2; 12 bases are a match to TRBD1. J lost 6 bases, V lost 5 bases, and 4 bases had no gene match. Germline CDR1 reads MRHNA; CDR2 reads SNTAGT. The CDR3 consists of 14 residues. The CDR3 loop reads CASSPGQGADGYTF. In DNA form, the CDR3 reads TGTGCCAGCAGTCCGGGACAGGGGGCGGATGGCTACACCTTC.

This chain connects TRBV29-1 to TRBJ1-3; no clear D gene. The V end was cut by 4 bases, the J end by 2 bases, with 12 bases between. This CDR3 has 14 residues. CDR1 and CDR2 (germline): SQVTM, ANQGSEA. The CDR3 DNA sequence: TGCAGCGTTGGAAACAGAGAAACTGGAAACACCATATATTTT. Its protein is CSVGNRETGNTIYF.

CDR3 loop: CASRDRDRRSTFYGYTF. The CDR3 DNA follows: TGCGCCAGCAGGGACCGGGACAGACGTTCCACGTTCTATGGCTACACCTTC. The chain uses TRBV5-1 and TRBJ1-2; 7 bases match TRBD1. The trim removed 5 bases at V and 4 bases at J, leaving 17 bases unmatched. Germline loops: CDR1 SGHRS, CDR2 YFSETQ. The CDR3 is 17 residues long. Complete variable domain (other parts from reference TRBV5-1 and TRBJ1-2): KAGVTQTPRYLIKTRGQQVTLSCSPISGHRSVSWYQQTPGQGLQFLFEYFSETQRNKGNFPGRFSGRQFSNSRSEMNVSTLELGDSALYLCASRDRDRRSTFYGYTFGSGTRLTVV.

This clone has only a few counts. This sequence joins TRBV5-4 and TRBJ1-3; no clear D. V lost 0 bases and J 2 bases, leaving 9 bases between the germline ends. This CDR3 contains 15 residues. CDR1 and CDR2 (germline): SGHNT, YYREEE (reference sequence). The CDR3 spells CASSLAKGAGNTIYF. CDR3 sequence (DNA): TGTGCCAGCAGCTTGGCCAAGGGTGCTGGAAACACCATATATTTT. Full variable domain (outside the CDR3, taken from reference TRBV5-4 and TRBJ1-3): ETGVTQSPTHLIKTRGQQVTLRCSSQSGHNTVSWYQQALGQGPQFIFQYYREEENGRGNFPPRFSGLQFPNYSSELNVNALELDDSALYLCASSLAKGAGNTIYFGEGSWLTVV.

The CDR3 DNA follows: TGTGCCATCAGTGAGTCTAATAGGAATGAGCAGTTCTTC. Translation: CAISESNRNEQFF. The rearrangement uses TRBV10-3 and TRBJ2-1; D is ambiguous. The V gene lost 0 bases and the J gene lost 7 bases, with 7 bases spanning the gap. This CDR3 region has 13 residues. Looked up from germline, CDR1 is ENHRY and CDR2 is SYGVKD.

CDR3 residues: CASSRLGGRSEKLFF. As DNA, the CDR3 is TGCGCCAGCAGCCGGTTGGGGGGGCGGTCTGAAAAACTGTTTTTT. The chain is built from TRBV4-3 and TRBJ1-4; tentative D call: TRBD1 (6 bases). V was pared by 4 bases and J by 7 bases, with 16 bases between. This CDR3 region has 15 residues. Germline V CDR1 and CDR2: LGHNA, YSLEER.

This sequence joins TRBV4-1 and TRBJ2-3; tentatively, D is TRBD2 (6 bases). CDR3 length: 14 amino acids. Germline V CDR1 and CDR2: MGHRA, YSYEKL. Between the trimmed V and J ends, which lost 3 bases and 5 bases, there was a span of 12 bases. The CDR3: CASSQGLRGDTQYF. In nucleotides, the CDR3 is TGCGCCAGCAGCCAGGGACTGCGGGGAGATACGCAGTATTTT.